This T cell receptor (beta chain) was captured in a study of monozygotic twins with inflammatory bowel disease (dated 2019 in TCRdb). At the level of the whole study: The complete study included approximately 28 monozygotic twin pairs: 19 IBD-discordant Danish pairs and nine German pairs, of which four were IBD-concordant and five were IBD-discordant. Within discordant pairs, disease-associated traits were sought mainly by comparing IBD patients with their genetically identical healthy co-twins. Each individual had, on average, about 151 000 unique TCRalpha sequences and 181 000 unique TCRbeta sequences available for analysis. What the study reported, not specific to this receptor: IBD patients had lower TCRbeta repertoire diversity, measured by the inverse Simpson index, than their healthy co-twins. Because patients received different immunosuppressive treatments, the repertoires may have picked up extra background noise and variability between individuals. The analysis was unable to tell apart different T cell subtypes. Compared with healthy twins, IBD patients had fewer clonotypes in common with other individuals, a difference most pronounced in patients showing signs of disease activity. No single strong signal or clonotype linked to IBD turned up in the results, so the idea that one exists was not supported. Concordant and discordant twins showed no difference in repertoire similarity, possibly because of limited statistical power.

As for this clonotype: Its recognized antigen is unknown.

Preparation of the library involved 5' RACE. The input for every TCR library was 3500 ng of total RNA. cDNA was synthesized with SMARTScribe reverse transcriptase in eight separate reactions per sample. Unique molecular identifiers containing a 6-nucleotide sample barcode were introduced through template switching during cDNA synthesis. TCRalpha and TCRbeta cDNA was amplified by two nested PCRs of 16 and 9 cycles, with bead purification after each PCR. Before amplification, cDNA was treated with uracil DNA-glycosylase and purified using the QIAquick PCR purification kit. The second PCR added Illumina TruSeq-compatible adapters along with sample-specific barcodes. TapeStation and Qubit were used to check library quality and concentration, and around 4.7 ng of each library was pooled. Pooled libraries were sequenced on an Illumina HiSeq2500 single-index Rapid Run with 2 x 100 bp reads and custom sequencing primers. Turning to the authors' computational methods: PCR and sequencing errors were corrected by UMI-based consensus assembly using MiGEC version 1.2.6. V(D)J alignment, clonotype assembly and CDR3 extraction were performed with MiXCR version 2.1.1. To normalise gene usage, clonotype sharing and MAIT/NKT TCR abundance, the top 1000, 10 000 and 20 000 clonotypes in each sample were analysed. After downsampling to 27 000 UMIs, diversity was calculated as the inverse Simpson index using the vegan R package. Statistical testing used paired Mann-Whitney U tests on the discordant twin pairs and applied Benjamini-Hochberg correction for multiple testing. TCRdb reprocessed the reads, reporting each CDR3 protein sequence once and no DNA. These V and J calls derive from TCRdb rather than the authors' analysis. The sample's table covers 400,000 to 500,000 distinct CDR3 sequences. The top ten clones comprise under 3% of the sample.

Its CDR3 holds 13 amino acids, cysteine through phenylalanine. The record lacks a DNA sequence. The germline V gene specifies MDHEN as CDR1 and SYDVKM as CDR2. A roughly 2.6 ml peripheral blood sample was drawn into PAXgene tubes per donor and stored at -80°C. Without any T cell sorting, total RNA was extracted from whole blood using the PAXgene blood miRNA kit on an automated QIAcube. Peripheral blood from monozygotic twin pairs concordant or discordant for inflammatory bowel disease was subjected to deep TCRalpha and TCRbeta repertoire profiling with unique molecular barcoding. For every twin pair, smoking habits were documented, and each individual was categorised as a current, former or never smoker.

The sequence was obtained from a human donor with ulcerative colitis or Crohn's disease, or a healthy co-twin of an affected twin (not recorded which). Sequences were obtained from blood. This chain is built from TRBV28 and TRBJ2-7; there is no DNA to check the TCRdb D call of TRBD2. The CDR3 here reads CASRARAWIEQYF.